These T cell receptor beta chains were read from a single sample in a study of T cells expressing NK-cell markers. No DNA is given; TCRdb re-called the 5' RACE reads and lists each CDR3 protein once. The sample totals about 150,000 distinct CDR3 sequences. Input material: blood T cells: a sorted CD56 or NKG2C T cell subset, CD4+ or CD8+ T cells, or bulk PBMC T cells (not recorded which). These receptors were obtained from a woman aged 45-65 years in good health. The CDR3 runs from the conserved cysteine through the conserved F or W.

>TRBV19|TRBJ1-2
CASRSVMDYGYTF
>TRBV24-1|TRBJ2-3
CATSDSQDTQYF
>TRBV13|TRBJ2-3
CASSLQLAPDTQYF
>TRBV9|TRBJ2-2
CASRPGTGELFF
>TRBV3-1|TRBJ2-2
CASSQDLPYTGELFF
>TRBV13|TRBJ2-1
CASSSSASYNEQFF
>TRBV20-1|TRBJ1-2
CSAEGGYGYTF
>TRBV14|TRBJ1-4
CASSQYGGEKLFF
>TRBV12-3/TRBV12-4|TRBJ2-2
CASSRTGGADSGELFF
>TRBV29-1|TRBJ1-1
CSVERQGGTEAFF
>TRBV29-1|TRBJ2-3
CSVEVWEGGRGDTQYF
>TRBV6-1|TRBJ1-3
CASRKKGADSSSGNTIYF
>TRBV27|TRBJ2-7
CASSYPPGYEQYF
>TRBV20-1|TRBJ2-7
CSAREGLRATSYEQYF
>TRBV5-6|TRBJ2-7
CASSYSGTYYEQYF
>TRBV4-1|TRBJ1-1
CASSQGPRQKNTEAFF
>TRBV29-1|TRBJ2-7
CSVEGPGTSGTYEQYF
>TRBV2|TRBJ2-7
CASSGGTGEGGRVPYEQYF
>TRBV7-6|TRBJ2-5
CASSTGLAMEETQYF
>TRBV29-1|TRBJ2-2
CRDNWTGHSFGELFF
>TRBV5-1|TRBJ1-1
CASSDSLDEAFF
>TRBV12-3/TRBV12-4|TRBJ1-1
CASTLDRVDAEAFF
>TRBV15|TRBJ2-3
CATSEGGETDTQYF
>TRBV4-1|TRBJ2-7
CASNSRLVEGEQYF
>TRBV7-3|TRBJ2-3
CASSLMAGGSDTQYF
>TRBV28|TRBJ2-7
CASSLLSAGNYEQYF
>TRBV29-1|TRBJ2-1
CSARTSGSHNEQFF
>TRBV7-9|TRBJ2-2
CASRQILGVTGELFF
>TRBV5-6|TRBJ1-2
CASSIENYGYTF
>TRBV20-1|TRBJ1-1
CSATPFGYTEAFF
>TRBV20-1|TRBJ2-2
CSARDLYLDGELFF
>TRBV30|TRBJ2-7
CAWEFGGPYEQYF
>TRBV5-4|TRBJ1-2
CASSPETGTLPNYGYTF
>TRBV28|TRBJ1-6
CASSLWTRDSPLHF
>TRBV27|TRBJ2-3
CASSPSADTQYF
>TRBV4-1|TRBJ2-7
CASSQDLGTYEQYF
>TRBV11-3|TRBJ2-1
CASSSGLAAPEQFF
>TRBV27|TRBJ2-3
CASSLSSRPPTDTQYF
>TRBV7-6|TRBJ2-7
CASSSSPGRGEQYF
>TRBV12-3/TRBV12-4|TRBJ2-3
CASSPEWAGVKDTQYF
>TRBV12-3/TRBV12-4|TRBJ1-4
CASSLRFDEKLFF
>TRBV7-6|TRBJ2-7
CASSHTIGDQREQYF
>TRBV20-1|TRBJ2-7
CSARDLRGEQNYEQYF
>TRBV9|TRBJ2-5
CASSRKGRSQETQYF
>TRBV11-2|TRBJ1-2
CASSSRGLSTF
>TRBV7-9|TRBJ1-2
CASSLSEPGYTF